Presented here are 23 T cell receptor beta chains from one specimen sequenced in a study of cytomegalovirus exposure and HLA in healthy donors. Researchers ran the PCR with 60 Vbeta and 13 Jbeta primers. Measured with immunoSEQ multiplex PCR; TCRdb has only the in-frame clones, and not every one. This sample has over 150,000 clones, with roughly 83% found just once. The specimen sequenced was PBMCs. The source of these receptors is a boy aged 2-15 years in good health and CMV-seronegative.

The chain uses TRBV11-3 and TRBJ2-7; 10 nucleotides align to TRBD2. This CDR3 region has 15 residues. The J segment lost 3 bases and the V segment lost 5 bases, leaving 7 bases of the junction unmatched. Germline V gives CDR1 SGHNT, CDR2 YENEEA. The CDR3 sequence: CASSVSSGSYYEQYF. In nucleotides, the CDR3 is TGTGCCAGCAGCGTCTCTAGCGGGAGCTACTACGAGCAGTACTTC. The full variable domain, with the rest looked up from reference TRBV11-3 and TRBJ2-7, is EAGVVQSPRYKIIEKKQPVAFWCNPISGHNTLYWYLQNLGQGPELLIRYENEEAVDDSQLPKDRFSAERLKGVDSTLKIQPAELGDSAVYLCASSVSSGSYYEQYFGPGTRLTVT.

This chain joins TRBV11-2 and TRBJ2-1; D not certain. Looked up from germline, CDR1 is SGHAT and CDR2 is FQNNGV. The ends were cut back, 1 base at V and 8 bases at J, with 9 bases in the middle. The CDR3 runs to 13 residues. The CDR3 here is CASSLGRSDEQFF. CDR3 in DNA: TGTGCCAGCAGCTTAGGGCGGAGCGATGAGCAGTTCTTC.

The V gene is TRBV7-9, the J gene TRBJ1-4; 10 nucleotides agree with TRBD1. Germline V gene data show CDR1 as SEHNR and CDR2 as FQNEAQ (reference sequence). The junction had 3 bases not matched to a gene; V was cut back by 3 bases and J by 8 bases. The CDR3 totals 14 residues. CDR3 residues: CASSFRDRGEKLFF. CDR3 DNA: TGTGCCAGCAGCTTCCGGGACAGGGGCGAAAAACTGTTTTTT. Complete variable domain (other parts from reference TRBV7-9 and TRBJ1-4): DTGVSQNPRHKITKRGQNVTFRCDPISEHNRLYWYRQTLGQGPEFLTYFQNEAQLEKSRLLSDRFSAERPKGSFSTLEIQRTEQGDSAMYLCASSFRDRGEKLFFGSGTQLSVL.

V usage is TRBV9 and J usage is TRBJ2-1; D is unresolved. Germline V gene data show CDR1 as SGDLS and CDR2 as YYNGEE. The CDR3 totals 18 residues. V lost 4 bases to trimming and J lost 0 bases, with 20 bases between them. CDR3 protein: CASSPGLVGDGSYNEQFF. CDR3 nucleotide sequence: TGTGCCAGCAGCCCAGGCCTCGTAGGCGATGGCTCCTACAATGAGCAGTTCTTC.

The rearrangement uses TRBV6-5 and TRBJ1-1; D remains ambiguous. CDR3 length: 15 residues. In germline, CDR1 is MNHEY, CDR2 SVGAGI. V shed 0 bases and J shed 5 bases, with 13 bases lying between them. The CDR3 here is CASSYSTTPGTEAFF. Here the CDR3 DNA reads TGTGCCAGCAGTTACTCTACCACCCCGGGAACTGAAGCTTTCTTT.

V usage is TRBV30 and J usage is TRBJ1-2; 7 bases are a match to TRBD1. Germline V gene lookup returns CDR1 GTSNPN and CDR2 SVGIG (reference sequence). This CDR3 spans 16 amino acids. Trimming removed 0 bases from V and 2 bases from J; junction bases left unmatched: 9. The CDR3 nucleotides read TGTGCCTGGAGTGTACCCCCACAGGGGAGAAACTATGGCTACACCTTC. Protein: CAWSVPPQGRNYGYTF.

About this clone: Other DNA sequences from this sample encode an identical CDR3 as well. The J gene is TRBJ2-7, the V gene TRBV20-1; 8 bases fit TRBD2. The CDR3 is made up of 11 amino acids. V was pared by 4 bases and J by 4 bases, with 0 bases of the junction left unmatched. Looked up from germline, CDR1 is DFQATT and CDR2 is SNEGSKA (reference sequence). CDR3 amino acids: CSATSGYEQYF. The CDR3 region has the DNA TGCAGTGCTACTAGCGGGTACGAGCAGTACTTC.

Regarding this clone: The same CDR3 can be traced to other DNA sequences in this sample. The rearrangement links TRBV28 to TRBJ2-1; 7 nucleotides line up with TRBD2. This CDR3 has 12 residues. Germline loops: CDR1 MDHEN, CDR2 SYDVKM. Trimming at V came to 3 bases and at J to 7 bases, leaving 0 bases not matched to a gene. CDR3 nucleotide sequence: TGTGCCAGCAGTTTCGGGAGGAATGAGCAGTTCTTC. Its translation: CASSFGRNEQFF.

V gene TRBV7-2 combines with J gene TRBJ2-5; D not certain. Deletions cut 0 bases from V and 5 bases from J, with 7 bases between. The CDR3 runs to 13 residues. Germline values: CDR1 SGHTA, CDR2 FQGNSA. The CDR3 DNA follows: TGTGCCAGCAGCTTAGCAGGCGGTGAGACCCAGTACTTC. Translated: CASSLAGGETQYF. Supplemented by reference TRBV7-2 and TRBJ2-5, the full variable domain reads GAGVSQSPSNKVTEKGKDVELRCDPISGHTALYWYRQSLGQGLEFLIYFQGNSAPDKSGLPSDRFSAERTGGSVSTLTIQRTQQEDSAVYLCASSLAGGETQYFGPGTRLLVL.

On this clone: The germline gene is not matched at one end of the junction; a read error may be the cause. This chain links TRBV2 with TRBJ2-7; possible D gene TRBD2, 6 bases. The CDR3 spans 15 residues. Germline lookup yields CDR1 SNHLY and CDR2 FYNNEI. CDR3 in amino acids: CASGELRGGGYEQYF. The CDR3 region has the DNA TGTGCCAGCGGTGAATTACGGGGAGGCGGTTACGAGCAGTACTTC.

This rearrangement joins TRBV5-1 to TRBJ2-5, with 10 bases aligning to TRBD1. This CDR3 is built from 15 residues. CDR1 is SGHRS and CDR2 is YFSETQ in the germline V gene. The junction had 4 bases not matched to a gene; V was cut back by 4 bases and J by 1 base. The CDR3 loop is CASSRDRGFQETQYF. CDR3 DNA sequence: TGCGCCAGCAGCCGGGACAGGGGTTTCCAAGAGACCCAGTACTTC.

V gene TRBV9 combines with J gene TRBJ2-2, with 8 bases matching TRBD1. The V gene's germline CDR1 is SGDLS and CDR2 YYNGEE. The CDR3 consists of 15 residues. Unmatched junction bases numbered 6, after V lost 3 bases and J lost 5 bases. CDR3 sequence: CASSARTGRTGELFF. CDR3 DNA sequence: TGTGCCAGCAGCGCTCGGACAGGGAGGACCGGGGAGCTGTTTTTT. The whole variable domain, filled in from reference TRBV9 and TRBJ2-2, reads DSGVTQTPKHLITATGQRVTLRCSPRSGDLSVYWYQQSLDQGLQFLIQYYNGEERAKGNILERFSAQQFPDLHSELNLSSLELGDSALYFCASSARTGRTGELFFGEGSRLTVL.

This clone was picked up one time. V usage is TRBV4-1 and J usage is TRBJ1-4, with D maybe TRBD1 (6 bases). Germline V lookup: CDR1 MGHRA, CDR2 YSYEKL. The CDR3 runs to 16 residues. Trimming took 5 bases from V and 7 from J, leaving 20 bases between them. The CDR3 loop is CASSAYTGKESEKLFF. The CDR3 nucleotides are TGCGCCAGCAGCGCTTACACAGGGAAGGAGTCTGAAAAACTGTTTTTT.

The chain carries TRBV5-1 and TRBJ2-1; 9 nucleotides line up with TRBD1. Germline V gives CDR1 SGHRS, CDR2 YFSETQ. This CDR3 region has 15 residues. The trim removed 3 bases at V and 1 base at J, leaving 2 bases unmatched. CDR3 in DNA: TGCGCCAGCAGCTCGGGACAGGGTTCCTACAATGAGCAGTTCTTC. It yields the protein CASSSGQGSYNEQFF.

The chain employs TRBV7-2 and TRBJ2-7; 8 positions match TRBD1. The CDR3 is 16 residues long. The V gene end was trimmed by 0 bases and the J gene end by 5 bases; junction bases not matched to a gene: 9. Germline V CDR1 and CDR2: SGHTA, FQGNSA. The CDR3 region has the DNA TGTGCCAGCAGCTTAGCGCCGGCAGGGGGCTTCCACGAGCAGTACTTC. Protein product: CASSLAPAGGFHEQYF.

This chain links TRBV7-9 with TRBJ1-4; possibly TRBD1 for D (6 bases). Germline V gene lookup returns CDR1 SEHNR and CDR2 FQNEAQ (reference sequence). Trimming shortened V by 4 bases and J by 0 bases, and 9 bases separated the two germline ends. The CDR3 is made up of 15 amino acids. CDR3 protein: CASSSRTATNEKLFF. The CDR3 DNA sequence: TGTGCCAGCAGCTCCCGGACAGCAACTAATGAAAAACTGTTTTTT.

The chain carries TRBV5-4 and TRBJ2-2; 7 bases agree with TRBD1. Germline CDR1 is SGHNT and CDR2 is YYREEE (reference sequence). CDR3 length: 16 amino acids. The V and J ends lost 0 bases and 7 bases, in that order; junction bases with no gene match: 9. The CDR3 nucleotides are TGTGCCAGCAGCTTGGGAGACAGGGCGATCAGCGGGGAGCTGTTTTTT. Translated: CASSLGDRAISGELFF.

The CDR3 protein is CASSLQGARGANVLTF. CDR3 bases: TGCGCCAGCAGCTTACAGGGGGCACGAGGGGCCAACGTCCTGACTTTC. The rearrangement links TRBV5-1 to TRBJ2-6; 9 bases match TRBD1. J lost 4 bases, V lost 2 bases, and 4 bases had no gene match. The CDR3 has 16 residues. The germline CDR1 and CDR2 sequences are SGHRS and YFSETQ.

The chain recombines TRBV9 with TRBJ1-1, with a weak D call TRBD1 (6 bases). This CDR3 contains 14 residues. The V and J ends lost 0 bases and 3 bases respectively, with 9 bases between them. Germline V lookup: CDR1 SGDLS, CDR2 YYNGEE. This CDR3 is CASSVGGGHTEAFF. In DNA, the CDR3 is TGTGCCAGCAGCGTAGGTGGGGGCCACACTGAAGCTTTCTTT. The entire variable domain, with the rest obtained from reference TRBV9 and TRBJ1-1, is as follows: DSGVTQTPKHLITATGQRVTLRCSPRSGDLSVYWYQQSLDQGLQFLIQYYNGEERAKGNILERFSAQQFPDLHSELNLSSLELGDSALYFCASSVGGGHTEAFFGQGTRLTVV.

This clone was seen only once. The chain is built from TRBV6-4 and TRBJ1-2; 9 bases agree with TRBD1. The CDR3 covers 14 residues. Per the germline V gene, CDR1 is MRHNA and CDR2 is SNTAGT. J was trimmed by 3 bases and V by 3 bases; bases with no gene match: 2. The chain's CDR3 is CASSEGQGDYGYTF. The CDR3 DNA sequence: TGTGCCAGCAGTGAGGGACAGGGAGACTATGGCTACACCTTC.

V gene TRBV11-1 combines with J gene TRBJ1-4; D unresolved. Deletions cut 1 base from V and 7 bases from J, with 10 bases between. This CDR3 comprises 14 residues. Germline-derived CDR1 and CDR2 are SGHAT and FQDESV (reference sequence). Here the CDR3 DNA reads TGTGCCAGCAGCTTAGAAGCCGGGAGTGAAAAACTGTTTTTT. As protein: CASSLEAGSEKLFF.

This clone was observed a few times. The chain has TRBV14 and TRBJ2-1, with 13 bases lining up with TRBD2. The CDR3 spans 13 residues. Germline CDR1 reads SGHDN; CDR2 reads FVKESK. The trim removed 8 bases at V and 9 bases at J, leaving 4 bases unmatched. The CDR3 DNA follows: TGTGCCAGCGGACTAGCGGGAGCGGGTGAGCAGTTCTTC. It codes for CASGLAGAGEQFF.

This chain uses TRBV6-5 with TRBJ2-3; D not certain. The V gene lost 0 bases and the J gene lost 0 bases, with 10 bases spanning the gap. This CDR3 spans 16 amino acids. Germline values: CDR1 MNHEY, CDR2 SVGAGI. This CDR3 reads CASSYSQKTSTDTQYF. The CDR3 DNA follows: TGTGCCAGCAGTTACTCGCAGAAGACTAGCACAGATACGCAGTATTTT.